The sequence of this TCR beta chain was determined in a study of blood T cells in healthy people across ages. Study-wide context: Researchers report that template switching captured about one barcoded beta molecule per two T cells.

Remarks on this clonotype: Its antigen is not identified.

A second PCR, run for about 6 to 12 cycles, used a sample-barcoded 5' primer plus a J-beta primer mix. Each CDR3 protein is one row after TCRdb ran MiXCR on the 5' RACE reads. The sample holds 700,000 or so distinct CDR3 sequences, roughly 20% seen once. General study results and limits: Naive and antigen-experienced cells could not be conclusively compared, given unsorted PBMCs. Naive T cell percentage showed a strong correlation with the diversity of TCR beta.

Germline V gene lookup returns CDR1 LNHDA and CDR2 SQIVND (reference sequence). Trimming cost V 7 bases and J 1 base, with 16 bases left between them. The CDR3 length is 15 residues. The rearrangement joins TRBV19 to TRBJ1-1, with D perhaps TRBD1 (5 bases). Sequencing was carried out using blood. This TCR derives from a man in his 70s in good health. In nucleotides, the CDR3 is TGTGCCAGTATATCCCAGGGTTGGTCGAACACTGAAGCTTTCTTT. Translated, it gives CASISQGWSNTEAFF.